This paragraph reports one TCR beta chain. Antigen specificity is unknown. No patient had received any treatment before thyroid surgery. The data were obtained in a study of metastatic and nonmetastatic thyroid tumors. Looking at the study overall: Across blood and tumor or nodule tissue, repertoires from malignant and benign thyroid patients were compared with one another.

The V and J ends lost 6 bases and 4 bases respectively, with 10 bases between them. Looked up from germline, CDR1 is KGHSH and CDR2 is LQKENI. CDR3 length: 13 amino acids. In the original analysis: The study built a papillary thyroid cancer distant-metastasis classifier from CDR3 differences across clinicopathological groups. Through MiXCR, TCRdb re-clonotyped the PCR reads. These V and J calls rely on TCRdb rather than the paper's analysis. The table shows roughly 21,000 clones, with about 30% occurring only once. Broader study findings: Significantly greater TCR beta diversity was reportedly found in malignant thyroid tumors than in benign nodules (in blood and tumor).

The origin of this receptor is a female donor with papillary thyroid cancer or a benign thyroid nodule (not recorded which). Some clones in this sample may be carry-over from other donors' samples. Sequencing used blood. The rearrangement joins TRBV18 to TRBJ1-5, with no clear D. In nucleotides, the CDR3 is TGTGCCAGCTCCCACGGAGGAAATCAGCCCCAGCATTTT. Amino acid sequence: CASSHGGNQPQHF.